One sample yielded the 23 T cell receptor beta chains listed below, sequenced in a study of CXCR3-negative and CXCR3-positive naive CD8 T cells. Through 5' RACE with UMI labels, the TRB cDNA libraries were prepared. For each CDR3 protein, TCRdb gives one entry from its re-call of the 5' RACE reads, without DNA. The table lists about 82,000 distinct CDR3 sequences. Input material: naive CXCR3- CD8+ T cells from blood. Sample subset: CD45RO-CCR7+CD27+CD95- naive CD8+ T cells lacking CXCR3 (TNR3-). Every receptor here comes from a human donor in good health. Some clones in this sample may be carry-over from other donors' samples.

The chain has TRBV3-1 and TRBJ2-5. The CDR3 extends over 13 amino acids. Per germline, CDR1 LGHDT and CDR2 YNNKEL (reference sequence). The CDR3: CASSQDMEETQYF.

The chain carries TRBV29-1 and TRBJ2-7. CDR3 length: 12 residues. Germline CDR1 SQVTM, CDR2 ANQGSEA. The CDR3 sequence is CSVEEGNYEQYF.

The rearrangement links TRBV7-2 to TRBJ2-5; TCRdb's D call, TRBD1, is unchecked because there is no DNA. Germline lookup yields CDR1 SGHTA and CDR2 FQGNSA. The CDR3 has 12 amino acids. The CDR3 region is CASSLEGRAQYF. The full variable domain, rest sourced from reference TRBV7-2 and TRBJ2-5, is GAGVSQSPSNKVTEKGKDVELRCDPISGHTALYWYRQSLGQGLEFLIYFQGNSAPDKSGLPSDRFSAERTGGSVSTLTIQRTQQEDSAVYLCASSLEGRAQYFGPGTRLLVL.

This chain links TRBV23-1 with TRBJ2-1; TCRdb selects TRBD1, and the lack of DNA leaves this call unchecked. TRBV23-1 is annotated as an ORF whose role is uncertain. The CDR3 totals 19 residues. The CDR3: CASSQSSSPVGGSYNEQFF.

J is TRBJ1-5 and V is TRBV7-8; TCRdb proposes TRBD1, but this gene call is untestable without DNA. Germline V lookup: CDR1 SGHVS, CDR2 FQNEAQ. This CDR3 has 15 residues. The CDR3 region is CASSPQGNANQPQHF.

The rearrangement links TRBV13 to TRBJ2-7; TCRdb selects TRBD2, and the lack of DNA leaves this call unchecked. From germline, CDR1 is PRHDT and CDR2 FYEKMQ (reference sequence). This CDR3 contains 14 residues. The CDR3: CASSPRESSYEQYF.

The CDR3 reads CSVAEGKIMNTEAFF. This chain connects TRBV29-1 to TRBJ1-1. Per the germline V gene, CDR1 is SQVTM and CDR2 is ANQGSEA. This CDR3 spans 15 amino acids.

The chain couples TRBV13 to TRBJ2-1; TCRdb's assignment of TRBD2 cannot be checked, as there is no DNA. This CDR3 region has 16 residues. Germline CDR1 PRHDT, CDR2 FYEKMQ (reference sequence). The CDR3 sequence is CASSLQLAGSYNEQFF.

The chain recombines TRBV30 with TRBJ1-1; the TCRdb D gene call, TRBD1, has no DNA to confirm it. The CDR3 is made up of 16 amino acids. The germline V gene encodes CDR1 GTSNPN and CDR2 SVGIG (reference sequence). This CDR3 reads CAWTTGQGARGTEAFF.

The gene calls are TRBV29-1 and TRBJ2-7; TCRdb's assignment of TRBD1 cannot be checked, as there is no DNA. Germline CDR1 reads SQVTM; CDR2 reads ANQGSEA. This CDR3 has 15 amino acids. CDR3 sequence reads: CSVDGDPQAPYEQYF.

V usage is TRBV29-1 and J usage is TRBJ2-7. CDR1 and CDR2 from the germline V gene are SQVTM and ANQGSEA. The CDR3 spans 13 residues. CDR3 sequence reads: CSAEEQGPYEQYF.

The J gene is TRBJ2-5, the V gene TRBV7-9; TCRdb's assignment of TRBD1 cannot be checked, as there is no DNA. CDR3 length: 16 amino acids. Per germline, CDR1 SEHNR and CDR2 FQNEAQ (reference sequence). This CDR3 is CASSSERGGGQETQYF.

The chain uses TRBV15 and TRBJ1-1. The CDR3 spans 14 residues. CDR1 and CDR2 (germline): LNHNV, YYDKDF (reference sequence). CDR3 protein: CATSSLHMNTEAFF.

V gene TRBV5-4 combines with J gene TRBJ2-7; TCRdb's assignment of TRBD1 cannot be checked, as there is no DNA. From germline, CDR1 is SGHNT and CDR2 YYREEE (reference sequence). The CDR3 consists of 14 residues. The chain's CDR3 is CASNTGASSYEQYF.

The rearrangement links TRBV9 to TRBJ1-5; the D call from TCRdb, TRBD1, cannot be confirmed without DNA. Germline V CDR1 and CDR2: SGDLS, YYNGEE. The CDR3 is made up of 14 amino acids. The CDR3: CASSEGQSNQPQHF.

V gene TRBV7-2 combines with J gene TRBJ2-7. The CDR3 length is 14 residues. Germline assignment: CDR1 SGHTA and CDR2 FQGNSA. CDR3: CASSLGGSYDEQYF.

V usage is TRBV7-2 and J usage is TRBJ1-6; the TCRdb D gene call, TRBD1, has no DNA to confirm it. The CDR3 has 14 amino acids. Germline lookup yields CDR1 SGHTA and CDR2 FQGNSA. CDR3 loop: CASSPGRTNSPLHF.

The chain's CDR3 is CASRATSGGLNEQFF. V is TRBV28 and J is TRBJ2-1; without DNA, the TCRdb call of TRBD2 cannot be checked. The CDR3 contains 15 residues. Germline CDR1 reads MDHEN; CDR2 reads SYDVKM.

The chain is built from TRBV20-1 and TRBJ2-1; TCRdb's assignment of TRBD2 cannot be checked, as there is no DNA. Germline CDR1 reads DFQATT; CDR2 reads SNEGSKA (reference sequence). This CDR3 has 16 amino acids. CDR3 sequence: CSARTSGGPNYNEQFF.

The CDR3: CASSTLQDPDTQYF. The rearrangement joins TRBV19 to TRBJ2-3; TCRdb names TRBD1, which stays unverified in the absence of DNA. CDR1 and CDR2 (germline): LNHDA, SQIVND (reference sequence). This CDR3 has 14 residues.

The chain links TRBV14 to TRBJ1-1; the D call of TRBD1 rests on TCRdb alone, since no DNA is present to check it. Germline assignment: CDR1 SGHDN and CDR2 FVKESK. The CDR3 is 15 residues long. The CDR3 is CASSALSTGNTEAFF. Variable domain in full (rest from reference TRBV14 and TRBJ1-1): EAGVTQFPSHSVIEKGQTVTLRCDPISGHDNLYWYRRVMGKEIKFLLHFVKESKQDESGMPNNRFLAERTGGTYSTLKVQPAELEDSGVYFCASSALSTGNTEAFFGQGTRLTVV.

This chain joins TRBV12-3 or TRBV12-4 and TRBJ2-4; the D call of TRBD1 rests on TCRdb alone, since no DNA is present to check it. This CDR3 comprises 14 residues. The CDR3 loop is CASSFGTGQNIQYF.

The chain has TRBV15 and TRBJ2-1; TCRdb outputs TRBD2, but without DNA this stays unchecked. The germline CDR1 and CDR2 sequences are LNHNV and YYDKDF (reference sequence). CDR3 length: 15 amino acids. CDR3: CASRVGLLGRNEQFF.